Sequencing of this T cell receptor (beta chain) was carried out in a study of CD8 T cells in Susac syndrome (dated by TCRdb to between 2017 and 2020). Context from the whole study: Repertoire sequencing was used to test whether CD8+ T cell activation and differentiation in Susac syndrome was antigen driven. Clonality of the CD8+ T cell repertoire was compared between 11 to 12 healthy donors, about 14 Susac syndrome patients and fewer than 16 multiple sclerosis patients. Overall study results and their limits: The number of individuals in the TCR sequencing and HLA analysis was acknowledged as relatively small.

Details on this clonotype: Its specific antigen is unknown. Base-call qualities are not available, and no considerably larger clone is one nucleotide away.

RNA was extracted using the RNeasy kit, and about 0.45 to 1 ug of the RNA was reverse transcribed with random hexamers. The immunoSEQ multiplex PCR assay, covering 54 Vbeta and 13 Jbeta segments, was used to amplify TCR beta CDR3 regions. PCR amplification bias was corrected using a synthetic template baseline for primer optimization and computational correction. The original pipeline was this. Reads were assigned to V, D and J genes according to IMGT and analyzed in immunoSEQ Analyzer, with only productive sequences retained. To calculate clonality, Shannon entropy was normalized by log2 of the number of productive unique sequences and then subtracted from one. Public and private clones were assessed among the 100 most prevalent clones of each patient and control. A clone was defined as Susac-specific if it was absent from the healthy and MS cohorts, from 950 to 1,300 published viral clones and from other ImmuneACCESS disease sequences. TCRdb trimmed the raw reads at Q25, called clones with MiXCR and kept productive beta chains. Each entry is one CDR3 protein sequence, shown with its most common DNA and genes. TCRdb's processing, not the authors' own work, is the source of the V and J calls. This sample lists a few hundred thousand distinct CDR3 sequences; 85% to 90% were detected once. About 0.12% of the sample belongs to the ten largest clones.

Ends trimmed: V by 1 base, J by 10 bases; bases unmatched to a gene: 9. The CDR3 sequence holds 15 residues, the cysteine and phenylalanine included. Only the CDR3 portion is preserved as DNA: 45 bases, with reading frame beginning at the first base. The germline V gene (reference sequence) supplies CDR1 LNHDA and CDR2 SQIVND. High-throughput TCR beta sequencing profiled peripheral blood CD8+ and CD4+ T cells from healthy donors, Susac syndrome patients and multiple sclerosis patients. Treatment-naive patients with stable or active relapsing-remitting disease fulfilling revised McDonald criteria were used as multiple sclerosis controls. Bulk CD8+ and CD4+ T cells were purified by magnetic negative isolation, while CD8+ TEMRA cells were enriched using FACS. Blood was collected in EDTA tubes and processed within 24 hours, with PBMCs isolated through density gradient centrifugation. PBMCs destined for TCR sequencing were cryopreserved in liquid nitrogen and later thawed in a 37 °C water bath. The sorted or isolated CD4+, CD8+ and CD8+ TEMRA cells reached a purity of at least 90%.

The chain was built from TRBV19 and TRBJ2-1, with 8 central nucleotides matching TRBD2. This receptor was identified in a human donor with multiple sclerosis. The sequencing input was CD8+ T cells from PBMCs. The nucleotides read TGTGCCAGTAGTATAGCCAGCGGGGGCCACCCGGAGCAGTTCTTC. Its protein is CASSIASGGHPEQFF.